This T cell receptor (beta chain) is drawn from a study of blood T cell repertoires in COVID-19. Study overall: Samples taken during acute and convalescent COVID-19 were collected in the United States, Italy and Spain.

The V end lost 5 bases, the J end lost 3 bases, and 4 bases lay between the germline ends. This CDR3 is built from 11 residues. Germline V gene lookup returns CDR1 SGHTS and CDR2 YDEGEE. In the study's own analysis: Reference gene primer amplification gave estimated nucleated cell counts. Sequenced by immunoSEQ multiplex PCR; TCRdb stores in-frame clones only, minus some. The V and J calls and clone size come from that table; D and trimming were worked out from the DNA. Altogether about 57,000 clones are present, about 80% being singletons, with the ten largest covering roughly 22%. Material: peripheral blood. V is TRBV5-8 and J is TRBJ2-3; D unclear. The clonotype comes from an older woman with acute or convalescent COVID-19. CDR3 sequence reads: CASRRTDTQYF. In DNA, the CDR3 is TGTGCCAGCAGGCGGACAGATACGCAGTATTTT.